This T cell receptor beta chain was observed in a study of technical replicates of blood from a handful of donors. V gave up 5 bases and J gave up 1 base, with 14 bases separating them. The CDR3 loop spans 15 amino acids. The germline gives CDR1 SEHNR, CDR2 FQNEAQ (reference sequence). Using immunoSEQ multiplex PCR, the repertoire was profiled, and TCRdb retains in-frame clones only, with some absent. The sample carries about 58,000 clones, about 94% recorded once. The TCR originated in a human donor in good health. Some clones in this sample may be carry-over from other donors' samples. The chain couples TRBV7-9 to TRBJ1-1; D ambiguous. The sequenced material came from PBMCs. The CDR3 sequence is CASSPVGGTNTEAFF. The DNA of the CDR3 is TGTGCCAGCAGCCCAGTAGGCGGAACGAACACTGAAGCTTTCTTT.